This TCR beta chain was captured in a study of shared clonotypes between healthy human individuals. Study summary: Participating donors consisted of two women and a few men aged 18 to 49. Notes on the study in general: Roughly 5% of naive CD4 clonotypes were shared across several donors.

CD45RO-negative, CCR7-positively selected cells formed the naive CD8 fraction, excluding terminally differentiated effector memory CD45RA+ cells. All donors qualified as healthy HIV-negative adults and had experienced no recent acute infections or vaccinations. CDR1 and CDR2 (germline): MNHEY, SVGAGI. The CDR3 sequence is 15 residues long. V dropped 0 bases and J dropped 3 bases, with 8 bases sitting between them. Comment on this clone: Its antigen is still unknown.

Only in-frame clones appear in the TCRdb table, and some are missing; sequencing was by immunoSEQ multiplex PCR. The sample consists of 2 million to 2.5 million clones, about 93% of them appearing once. The sample taken for sequencing was naive CD8+ T cells from PBMCs. The genes are TRBV6-5 and TRBJ1-4; no clear D. This TCR derives from a man between 18 and 35 years old in good health. Some clones in this sample may be carry-over from other donors' samples. The CDR3 sequence is CASSYSASPNEKLFF. As DNA, the CDR3 is TGTGCCAGCAGTTACTCGGCCAGCCCTAATGAAAAACTGTTTTTT.